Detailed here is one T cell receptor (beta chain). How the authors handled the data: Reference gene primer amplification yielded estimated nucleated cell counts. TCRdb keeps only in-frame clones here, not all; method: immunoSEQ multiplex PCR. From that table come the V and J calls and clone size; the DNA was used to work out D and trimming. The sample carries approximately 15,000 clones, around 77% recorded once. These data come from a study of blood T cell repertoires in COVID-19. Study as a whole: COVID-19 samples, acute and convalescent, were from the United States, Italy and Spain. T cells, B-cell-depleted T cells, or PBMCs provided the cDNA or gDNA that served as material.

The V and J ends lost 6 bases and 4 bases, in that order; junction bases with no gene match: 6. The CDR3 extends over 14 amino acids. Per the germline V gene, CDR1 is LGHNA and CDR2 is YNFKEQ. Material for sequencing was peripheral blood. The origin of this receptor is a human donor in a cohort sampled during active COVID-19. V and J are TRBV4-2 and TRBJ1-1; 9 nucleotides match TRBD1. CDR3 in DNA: TGTGCCAGCAGGCCACAGGGGGCCGGCACTGAAGCTTTCTTT. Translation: CASRPQGAGTEAFF.